The 20 T cell receptor beta chains below were found in one sample sequenced in a study of T-cell reconstitution after alpha-beta-depleted transplantation in children. Unique molecular identifiers were built into the TCRbeta library. Each CDR3 protein gets one entry after TCRdb re-called the PCR reads with MiXCR. This sample has more than 450,000 distinct CDR3 sequences, with around 20% found just once. The sample consisted of PBMCs from the stem cell graft donor, taken from the stem cell graft. These receptors came from a human donor who donated a stem cell graft to a child with acute lymphoblastic leukemia.

This clonotype was picked up many times. The chain couples TRBV7-3 to TRBJ1-1, with TRBD1 matching over 11 bases. In germline, CDR1 is SGHTA, CDR2 FQGTGA. CDR3 size: 15 residues. With V trimmed by 2 bases and J by 4 bases, 3 bases remained unmatched. This CDR3 is CASSLGQGAGTEAFF. The CDR3 DNA is TGTGCCAGCAGCTTAGGACAGGGGGCTGGCACTGAAGCTTTCTTT.

This clonotype was seen only a few times. The chain combines TRBV29-1 with TRBJ2-7; D is perhaps TRBD1 (5 bases). The CDR3 consists of 15 residues. V was clipped by 0 bases and J by 0 bases, with 12 bases between them. Germline loops: CDR1 SQVTM, CDR2 ANQGSEA. The CDR3 reads CSVEDLQGSSYEQYF. The CDR3 DNA is TGCAGCGTTGAAGATCTTCAGGGCAGCTCCTACGAGCAGTACTTC.

The chain recombines TRBV4-1 with TRBJ2-7, with D possibly matching TRBD2 (6 bases). V was pared by 3 bases and J by 2 bases, with 17 bases between. Germline V gene sequence: CDR1 MGHRA, CDR2 YSYEKL. The CDR3 extends over 16 amino acids. The CDR3 nucleotides are TGCGCCAGCAGCCACCTTCTATACGGGAGTGCCTACGAGCAGTACTTC. This translates into CASSHLLYGSAYEQYF.

V is TRBV7-8 and J is TRBJ2-1; 11 nucleotides match TRBD2. J was trimmed by 2 bases and V by 5 bases; bases with no gene match: 11. Germline V gene sequence: CDR1 SGHVS, CDR2 FQNEAQ. This CDR3 is built from 18 residues. The CDR3 here is CASSPPLLAGDPYNEQFF. CDR3 DNA: TGTGCCAGCAGCCCCCCGTTACTAGCGGGAGACCCCTACAATGAGCAGTTCTTC. Full variable domain (missing parts from reference TRBV7-8 and TRBJ2-1): GAGVSQSPRYKVAKRGQDVALRCDPISGHVSLFWYQQALGQGPEFLTYFQNEAQLDKSGLPSDRFFAERPEGSVSTLKIQRTQQEDSAVYLCASSPPLLAGDPYNEQFFGPGTRLTVL.

The chain carries TRBV5-1 and TRBJ1-6; 7 nucleotides align to TRBD1. The length of the CDR3 is 17 residues. CDR1 and CDR2 from the germline V gene are SGHRS and YFSETQ. Losses at the gene ends were 4 bases for V and 5 bases for J; bases not matched to a gene: 12. The CDR3 sequence is CASSNGQAPYNNSPLHF. The DNA for the CDR3 is TGCGCCAGCAGCAACGGACAGGCTCCATATAATAATTCACCCCTCCACTTT. The variable domain in full, completed from reference TRBV5-1 and TRBJ1-6, reads KAGVTQTPRYLIKTRGQQVTLSCSPISGHRSVSWYQQTPGQGLQFLFEYFSETQRNKGNFPGRFSGRQFSNSRSEMNVSTLELGDSALYLCASSNGQAPYNNSPLHFGNGTRLTVT.

This clonotype was counted only a few times. This chain joins TRBV27 and TRBJ2-7; 8 bases are a match to TRBD1. The J segment lost 2 bases and the V segment lost 4 bases, leaving 4 bases of the junction unmatched. This CDR3 is built from 14 residues. The V gene's germline CDR1 is MNHEY and CDR2 SMNVEV (reference sequence). The CDR3 region is CASSSQGQAYEQYF. The DNA of the CDR3 is TGTGCCAGCAGTTCACAGGGACAGGCCTACGAGCAGTACTTC.

The chain has TRBV20-1 and TRBJ2-7; TRBD1 might be the D (6 bases). Germline assignment: CDR1 DFQATT and CDR2 SNEGSKA (reference sequence). The CDR3 spans 13 residues. V lost 5 bases, J lost 2 bases, and 13 bases lay in between. CDR3 in amino acids: CSAGHRVTYEQYF. DNA of the CDR3: TGCAGTGCTGGCCACAGGGTTACCTACGAGCAGTACTTC.

This clonotype was observed a handful of times. The J gene is TRBJ2-7, the V gene TRBV5-1; possibly TRBD1 for D (6 bases). Trimming pared 0 bases from V and 7 bases from J, leaving 11 bases between. CDR3 length equals 13 residues. CDR1 is SGHRS and CDR2 is YFSETQ in the germline V gene. CDR3 in amino acids: CASSLGPTGEQYF. DNA of the CDR3: TGCGCCAGCAGCTTGGGTCCCACAGGGGAGCAGTACTTC.

This clonotype has only a few counts. The chain has TRBV9 and TRBJ1-1; D gene uncertain. CDR3 length: 14 residues. CDR1 and CDR2 from the germline V gene are SGDLS and YYNGEE. Trimming pared 2 bases from V and 0 bases from J, leaving 8 bases between. In nucleotides, the CDR3 is TGTGCCAGCAGCGTGCGGGCCCTGAACACTGAAGCTTTCTTT. This sequence encodes CASSVRALNTEAFF.

This chain uses TRBV7-8 with TRBJ2-5, with D perhaps assigned TRBD1 or TRBD2 (5 bases each). Trimming took 6 bases from V and 5 from J, leaving 19 bases between them. CDR1 SGHVS and CDR2 FQNEAQ come from the germline V gene. The CDR3 consists of 15 residues. Written as DNA, the CDR3 is TGTGCCAGCAGTCCCCACGGGGCGGGTAGGGAGACCCAGTACTTC. This sequence encodes CASSPHGAGRETQYF.

The rearrangement uses TRBV7-8 and TRBJ2-1; the match to TRBD2 covers 13 bases. Germline V CDR1 and CDR2: SGHVS, FQNEAQ. Trimming at V came to 1 base and at J to 8 bases, leaving 5 bases not matched to a gene. CDR3 size: 16 residues. CDR3: CASSLVGLAGRDEQFF. CDR3 nucleotides: TGTGCCAGCAGCTTAGTGGGACTAGCGGGGAGAGATGAGCAGTTCTTC.

A few counts support this clonotype. The CDR3 loop reads CASMGFPSYEQYF. The CDR3 nucleotides are TGTGCCAGCATGGGATTCCCCAGCTACGAGCAGTACTTC. The chain is built from TRBV27 and TRBJ2-7; D is unclear. Between the trimmed V and J ends, which lost 7 bases and 3 bases, there was a span of 13 bases. The CDR3 is made up of 13 amino acids. Germline CDR1 MNHEY, CDR2 SMNVEV (reference sequence).

V is TRBV15 and J is TRBJ2-7; tentative D call: TRBD1 (5 bases). In germline, CDR1 is LNHNV, CDR2 YYDKDF (reference sequence). V dropped 2 bases and J dropped 3 bases, with 5 bases sitting between them. This CDR3 is built from 12 residues. The CDR3: CATSRRGYEQYF. CDR3 in DNA: TGTGCCACCAGCAGAAGGGGCTACGAGCAGTACTTC.

DNA for the CDR3: TGCGCCAGCAGCGGATCGAGCACTGAAGCTTTCTTT. It is translated as CASSGSSTEAFF. The V and J genes are TRBV5-1 and TRBJ1-1; D call uncertain. V was shortened by 4 bases and J by 4 bases, with 8 bases between the two germline ends. Germline assignment: CDR1 SGHRS and CDR2 YFSETQ. The CDR3 sequence is 12 residues long.

At least ten counts were recorded for this clonotype. V gene TRBV21-1 combines with J gene TRBJ2-1. TRBV21-1 is a known pseudogene. CDR3 length: 12 amino acids. As DNA, the CDR3 is TGTGCCAGCAGCAAAGGGCAGCCTGAGCAGTTCTTC. Translation: CASSKGQPEQFF.

The chain couples TRBV7-9 to TRBJ1-2, with D maybe TRBD1 (5 bases). The germline CDR1 and CDR2 sequences are SEHNR and FQNEAQ (reference sequence). The CDR3 has 14 amino acids. The germline V and J ends were trimmed by 1 base and 4 bases, with 10 bases remaining between them. The CDR3 nucleotides read TGTGCCAGCAGCTTAGGTGGGGACGTCTATGGCTACACCTTC. It translates to CASSLGGDVYGYTF.

This chain uses TRBV18 with TRBJ2-3, with D uncertain. The CDR3 spans 18 residues. The germline V and J ends were trimmed by 6 bases and 2 bases, with 24 bases remaining between them. Germline V gives CDR1 KGHSH, CDR2 LQKENI. The CDR3 region has the DNA TGTGCCAGCTCGCCTACGCCGACCAAACGTATATTCACAGATACGCAGTATTTT. It codes for CASSPTPTKRIFTDTQYF.

The table lists this clonotype with many counts. This sequence joins TRBV7-8 and TRBJ2-2, with a possible D match to TRBD2 (7 bases). CDR1 is SGHVS, CDR2 FQNEAQ, per germline. The V gene lost 5 bases and the J gene lost 7 bases, with 20 bases spanning the gap. This CDR3 region has 16 residues. CDR3 sequence reads: CASSLEFGGLVGELFF. The CDR3 DNA follows: TGTGCCAGCAGCCTCGAGTTCGGGGGGCTGGTCGGGGAGCTGTTTTTT.

This chain joins TRBV12-3 or TRBV12-4 and TRBJ2-3; no definite D call. CDR3 length: 13 residues. The V and J ends lost 5 bases and 3 bases respectively, with 9 bases between them. In nucleotides, the CDR3 is TGTGCCAGCAGTCCCGTCGCGACAGATACGCAGTATTTT. Translating it yields CASSPVATDTQYF.

This chain connects TRBV12-3 or TRBV12-4 to TRBJ2-6; 8 nucleotides align to TRBD2. The CDR3 loop spans 17 amino acids. J was trimmed by 0 bases and V by 2 bases; bases with no gene match: 3. The CDR3 bases are TGTGCCAGCAGTTTACTAGCGGGCCTCTCTGGGGCCAACGTCCTGACTTTC. Amino acids: CASSLLAGLSGANVLTF.